Included here is one T cell receptor (beta chain) sequence, with context. Its antigen is unidentified. This specimen comes from a study of T cell responses to AZD1222 COVID-19 vaccine. Overall study: Second doses at about 4 or about 12 weeks were pooled.

Method: immunoSEQ multiplex PCR; TCRdb's copy keeps in-frame clones and lacks some. The repertoire holds roughly 90,000 clones, with 70% to 90% as singletons. This CDR3 is built from 13 residues. Germline V gene data show CDR1 as LNHNV and CDR2 as YYDKDF (reference sequence). V lost 7 bases, J lost 5 bases, and 14 bases lay in between. The study, taken as a whole, reports: Most donors were white British and more were female, and clonal diversity was possibly underestimated. Just a handful of AZD1222 recipients were seropositive at baseline.

The source was peripheral blood, collected on day 0 of AZD1222 vaccination. The sequence derives from an adult in good health. The V gene is TRBV15, the J gene TRBJ1-1; possible D gene TRBD1, 6 bases. DNA for the CDR3: TGTGCCACCAACAGGGAAGGGGGAACTGAAGCTTTCTTT. Translating it yields CATNREGGTEAFF. Combining the CDR3 with reference TRBV15 and TRBJ1-1 gives the whole variable domain DAMVIQNPRYQVTQFGKPVTLSCSQTLNHNVMYWYQQKSSQAPKLLFHYYDKDFNNEADTPDNFQSRRPNTSFCFLDIRSPGLGDTAMYLCATNREGGTEAFFGQGTRLTVV.